The present T cell receptor beta chain was sequenced within a study of human T cells and chemical hapten exposure. Time point here: patch test 2, 6 weeks after DPC sensitization. The treatment is: therapeutic diphenylcyclopropenone sensitization with weekly scalp DPC. The sample holds a few counts of this clonotype. The CDR3 spans 14 residues. CDR1 and CDR2 from the germline V gene are DFQATT and SNEGSKA (reference sequence). Trimming left V 2 bases short and J 1 base short, with 10 bases between. TCRdb reprocessed the RACE reads via MiXCR and lists one record per CDR3 protein. The repertoire has over 70,000 distinct CDR3 sequences, around a tenth of them found once; the top ten carry roughly 1.4%.

The chain has TRBV20-1 and TRBJ2-3, with unresolved D. The source of this sequence is a man aged 18 to 29 with alopecia areata. Some clones in this sample may be carry-over from other donors' samples. The sample consisted of whole blood, taken in connection with sensitization to the hapten diphenylcyclopropenone (DPC). The CDR3 reads CSARTSSRTDTQYF. The CDR3 DNA sequence: TGCAGTGCTAGAACCTCCAGCCGCACAGATACGCAGTATTTT.